Presented here are 12 T cell receptor beta chains from one specimen sequenced in a study of blood T cell repertoires in COVID-19. The assay was immunoSEQ multiplex PCR, and TCRdb's table has in-frame clones only and misses some. The table has about 80,000 clones, 70% to 80% seen once. The sequenced sample was peripheral blood. The receptors come from a man aged 50 to 59 with active or convalescent COVID-19.

V is TRBV4-1 and J is TRBJ2-1, with 15 positions matching TRBD2. The V gene's germline CDR1 is MGHRA and CDR2 YSYEKL. Trimming removed 8 bases from V and 6 bases from J; junction bases left unmatched: 5. The CDR3 contains 15 residues. CDR3 sequence: CASRRTSGGANEQFF. The CDR3 region has the DNA TGCGCCAGCCGTAGGACTAGCGGGGGGGCCAATGAGCAGTTCTTC.

This clone was found a few times. The gene calls are TRBV4-3 and TRBJ2-2; a possible D gene is TRBD2 (5 bases). Trimming pared 1 base from V and 0 bases from J, leaving 6 bases between. Germline V gene sequence: CDR1 LGHNA, CDR2 YSLEER. The CDR3 is 15 amino acids. The CDR3 DNA reads TGCGCCAGCAGCCAAGGACTAACGAACACCGGGGAGCTGTTTTTT. This encodes CASSQGLTNTGELFF.

The chain is built from TRBV5-1 and TRBJ1-5; D remains ambiguous. The CDR3 runs 13 residues. From germline, CDR1 is SGHRS and CDR2 YFSETQ. V lost 4 bases and J lost 4, with 9 bases in between. The CDR3 loop reads CASSPGGNQPQHF. CDR3 sequence (DNA): TGCGCCAGCAGCCCGGGAGGGAATCAGCCCCAGCATTTT. Combining the CDR3 with reference TRBV5-1 and TRBJ1-5 gives the whole variable domain KAGVTQTPRYLIKTRGQQVTLSCSPISGHRSVSWYQQTPGQGLQFLFEYFSETQRNKGNFPGRFSGRQFSNSRSEMNVSTLELGDSALYLCASSPGGNQPQHFGDGTRLSIL.

J is TRBJ2-7 and V is TRBV11-2, with 9 bases that match TRBD2. The CDR3 length is 14 residues. Unmatched junction bases numbered 10, after V lost 8 bases and J lost 5 bases. Germline assignment: CDR1 SGHAT and CDR2 FQNNGV. CDR3 amino acids: CASAWTSVEDEQYF. The CDR3 nucleotides read TGTGCCAGCGCTTGGACTAGCGTAGAGGACGAGCAGTACTTC. The whole variable domain, remainder taken from reference TRBV11-2 and TRBJ2-7, is EAGVAQSPRYKIIEKRQSVAFWCNPISGHATLYWYQQILGQGPKLLIQFQNNGVVDDSQLPKDRFSAERLKGVDSTLKIQPAKLEDSAVYLCASAWTSVEDEQYFGPGTRLTVT.

The J gene is TRBJ1-5, the V gene TRBV28; a possible D gene is TRBD1 (6 bases). The V end was cut by 6 bases, the J end by 0 bases, with 18 bases between. CDR1 is MDHEN and CDR2 is SYDVKM in the germline V gene. CDR3 length equals 17 residues. The CDR3 region is CASSSPGGTYSNQPQHF. The CDR3 DNA reads TGTGCCAGCAGCTCCCCGGGGGGGACATATAGCAATCAGCCCCAGCATTTT.

The J gene is TRBJ2-5, the V gene TRBV7-2, with 7 bases lining up with TRBD1. Germline-derived CDR1 and CDR2 are SGHTA and FQGNSA. The CDR3 length is 17 residues. Germline trimming cut 4 bases from V and 5 bases from J; bases unmatched to any gene: 16. The CDR3 DNA is TGTGCCAGCAGCTCAACAGGGGAAGTGGGTGGATGGGAGACCCAGTACTTC. Its protein product is CASSSTGEVGGWETQYF.

About this clone: Other DNA sequences from this sample encode an identical CDR3 as well. The gene calls are TRBV9 and TRBJ2-1, with 10 positions matching TRBD2. V shed 2 bases and J 5 bases; nucleotides not matched to a gene: 4. Germline V lookup: CDR1 SGDLS, CDR2 YYNGEE. The CDR3 sequence is 15 residues long. The CDR3 spells CASSVGSGGNNEQFF. The DNA for the CDR3 is TGTGCCAGCAGCGTTGGTAGCGGGGGGAACAATGAGCAGTTCTTC.

J is TRBJ1-2 and V is TRBV6-5, with D tentatively TRBD1 (5 bases). The length of the CDR3 is 16 residues. In germline, CDR1 is MNHEY, CDR2 SVGAGI. Trimming shortened V by 0 bases and J by 4 bases, and 15 bases separated the two germline ends. DNA of the CDR3: TGTGCCAGCAGTTACTCGGCAGGGTCAAATACCTATGGCTACACCTTC. It encodes CASSYSAGSNTYGYTF.

The chain employs TRBV5-1 and TRBJ2-1; TRBD2 agrees at 13 bases. Germline-derived CDR1 and CDR2 are SGHRS and YFSETQ. CDR3 length: 18 amino acids. V dropped 7 bases and J dropped 0; count of bases not matched to a gene: 10. CDR3 loop: CASRLAGGQRSSYNEQFF. CDR3 sequence (DNA): TGCGCCAGCCGACTAGCGGGGGGCCAAAGGAGCTCCTACAATGAGCAGTTCTTC.

The rearrangement joins TRBV7-3 to TRBJ2-3, with a possible D match to TRBD2 (5 bases). V was shortened by 5 bases and J by 0 bases, with 9 bases between the two germline ends. Germline V gene sequence: CDR1 SGHTA, CDR2 FQGTGA. This CDR3 contains 14 residues. The CDR3 region has the DNA TGTGCCAGCAGCACGCGGGCTAGCACAGATACGCAGTATTTT. Residues: CASSTRASTDTQYF.

V gene TRBV4-3 combines with J gene TRBJ1-2; D not certain. The CDR3 extends over 15 amino acids. Between the trimmed V and J ends, which lost 0 bases and 6 bases, there was a span of 14 bases. The V gene's germline CDR1 is LGHNA and CDR2 YSLEER. For the CDR3, the DNA is TGCGCCAGCAGCCAAGAGGGAGGGAGGACGGATGGCTACACCTTC. Translating gives CASSQEGGRTDGYTF.

There are a few counts of this clone. A read error may produce the germline difference seen at one junction end. V and J are TRBV7-9 and TRBJ2-1; the D gene is possibly TRBD2 (5 bases). In germline, CDR1 is SEHNR, CDR2 FQNEAQ (reference sequence). The CDR3 loop spans 15 amino acids. The CDR3 region is CASSSGGLSDNEQFF. DNA of the CDR3: TGTGCCAGCAGCTCCGGCGGACTCTCCGACAATGAGCAGTTCTTC. The full variable domain, its missing parts supplied by reference TRBV7-9 and TRBJ2-1, is DTGVSQNPRHKITKRGQNVTFRCDPISEHNRLYWYRQTLGQGPEFLTYFQNEAQLEKSRLLSDRFSAERPKGSFSTLEIQRTEQGDSAMYLCASSSGGLSDNEQFFGPGTRLTVL.